The 20 T cell receptor beta chains presented below share a single source sample, sequenced in a study of T cells in women clearing cervical HPV infection. The method was immunoSEQ multiplex PCR; TCRdb's version includes in-frame clones alone and lacks a portion of them. The repertoire shows tens of thousands of clones; the top ten hold roughly 5.2%. Sequences were obtained from blood buffy coat. These receptors came from a woman aged 18-70 years with a cervical HPV16 infection that either progressed to CIN3+ or cleared (not recorded which).

On this clone itself: Sequencing ends 3 residues short of the CDR3 end; the germline J gene provides the rest. This chain uses TRBV6-7 with TRBJ2-7; 15 nucleotides align to TRBD2. TRBV6-7 is known as an ORF, though its function is uncertain. This CDR3 has 14 residues. The trim removed 10 bases at V and 4 bases at J, leaving 5 bases unmatched. The CDR3 region is CANRTSGGAYEQYF. CDR3 DNA, as far as it was read: TGTGCCAACAGGACTAGCGGGGGGGCTTACGAG.

Its frequency marks this clone as medium-sized (0.01 to 0.1%). The read ends 3 residues early relative to the CDR3; the germline J gene fills the gap. The V gene is TRBV6-2 or TRBV6-3, the J gene TRBJ2-1; 7 nucleotides line up with TRBD1. The CDR3 length is 13 residues. CDR1 MNHEY and CDR2 SVGEGT come from the germline V gene. The V segment lost 7 bases and the J segment 3 bases; nucleotides outside the gene matches: 3. The CDR3 bases that were read are TGTGCCAGCATCGGGGACAGCTACAATGAG. This encodes CASIGDSYNE. The CDR3, in full, reads CASIGDSYNEQFF.

Worth noting for this clone: Germline and junction disagree at one end, which may indicate a read error. The read falls 3 residues short of the CDR3 end, and the missing part is taken from the germline J gene. This chain joins TRBV19 and TRBJ1-2; possibly TRBD1 for D (6 bases). CDR1 LNHDA and CDR2 SQIVND come from the germline V gene (reference sequence). The CDR3 loop spans 14 amino acids. CDR3 region: CASNIAGGPDTYTF. The sequenced part of the CDR3 DNA is TGTGCCAGTAATATAGCGGGGGGGCCCGATACC.

Of note for this clone: The sequence runs out 3 residues before the end of the CDR3; the remainder is reconstructed from the germline J gene. V and J are TRBV20-1 and TRBJ1-5; tentatively, D is TRBD1 (5 bases). The CDR3 contains 14 residues. Germline V gene sequence: CDR1 DFQATT, CDR2 SNEGSKA (reference sequence). V was shortened by 6 bases and J by 3 bases, with 15 bases between the two germline ends. Incomplete CDR3 DNA: TGCAGTGCCCCCCGGGGGGGTCTCAATCAGCCC. Amino acid sequence: CSAPRGGLNQP. The full-length CDR3 reads as CSAPRGGLNQPQHF.

Concerning this clone: Read sequence stops 3 residues before the CDR3 end, and the germline J gene provides the missing end. The chain is built from TRBV7-2 and TRBJ1-2; D unclear. The CDR3 extends over 15 amino acids. Germline lookup yields CDR1 SGHTA and CDR2 FQGNSA. CDR3 bases read: TGTGCCAGCAGGGTGACTAGCGACCGGCCTAATGAC. Its protein is CASRVTSDRPND. From start to end, the CDR3 is CASRVTSDRPNDYTF.

Worth noting for this clone: Sequencing ends 3 residues short of the CDR3 end; the germline J gene provides the rest. The chain joins TRBV5-4 to TRBJ1-6; TRBD1 aligns across 7 bases. J lost 4 bases, V lost 5 bases, and 6 bases had no gene match. The CDR3 length is 15 residues. Germline V gives CDR1 SGHNT, CDR2 YYREEE (reference sequence). This chain's CDR3 is CASSYRQGYNSPLHF. Partial CDR3 DNA: TGTGCCAGCAGTTACCGACAGGGTTATAATTCACCC. The variable domain in full, completed from reference TRBV5-4 and TRBJ1-6, reads ETGVTQSPTHLIKTRGQQVTLRCSSQSGHNTVSWYQQALGQGPQFIFQYYREEENGRGNFPPRFSGLQFPNYSSELNVNALELDDSALYLCASSYRQGYNSPLHFGNGTRLTVT.

Comment on this clone: The read finishes 3 residues shy of the CDR3 end, and the germline J gene is used to complete it. V is TRBV13 and J is TRBJ2-1; 8 bases fit TRBD2. The V gene end was trimmed by 5 bases and the J gene end by 4 bases; junction bases not matched to a gene: 10. The CDR3 sequence is 16 residues long. Germline V CDR1 and CDR2: PRHDT, FYEKMQ (reference sequence). CDR3 sequence reads: CASSTSAGGPYNEQFF. CDR3 DNA, as far as it was read: TGTGCCAGCAGCACAAGTGCGGGGGGACCGTACAATGAG.

A note on this clone: Coverage ceases 3 residues before the CDR3 finishes, and the germline J gene fills in the end. The chain combines TRBV20-1 with TRBJ2-4; D might be TRBD2 (5 bases). The germline V gene encodes CDR1 DFQATT and CDR2 SNEGSKA (reference sequence). This CDR3 is built from 15 residues. CDR3 residues: CSAKSGAYLRETQYF. The DNA read from the CDR3 is TGCAGTGCCAAGAGCGGCGCTTACCTCAGAGAGACT.

Turning to this clone: The read terminates 3 residues before the CDR3 end, so the remaining end is supplied by the germline J gene. The chain joins TRBV7-6 to TRBJ2-5, with D possibly called TRBD1 or TRBD2 (5 bases each). The V gene's germline CDR1 is SGHVS and CDR2 FNYEAQ. V lost 5 bases to trimming and J lost 3 bases, with 16 bases between them. The CDR3 is 15 amino acids. CDR3 sequence reads: CASSHEGSTEETQYF. CDR3 DNA, as far as it was read: TGTGCCAGCAGCCACGAGGGGTCGACAGAAGAGACC.

A remark on this clone: The read comes to an end 3 residues before the CDR3 does, leaving the germline J gene to fill in the end. The rearrangement links TRBV7-9 to TRBJ2-3; 7 bases fit TRBD2. Germline V lookup: CDR1 SEHNR, CDR2 FQNEAQ (reference sequence). J lost 3 bases, V lost 4 bases, and 7 bases had no gene match. The CDR3 totals 15 residues. The part of the CDR3 DNA that was read is TGTGCCAGCAGCTCTAGCGGCCGGCCGACAGATACG. It encodes CASSSSGRPTDT. From start to end, the CDR3 is CASSSSGRPTDTQYF.

Regarding this clone: The missing CDR3 end, 3 residues past where the read stops, is filled in from the germline J gene. This sequence joins TRBV18 and TRBJ2-2; 10 bases are a match to TRBD1. This CDR3 region has 14 residues. Germline loops: CDR1 KGHSH, CDR2 LQKENI. The CDR3 bases that were read are TGTGCCAGCTCCCCGACAGGGGGCGATGAAAAG. Translation: CASSPTGGDEK. The CDR3 as a whole reads CASSPTGGDEKLFF.

In the case of this clone: The read finishes 3 residues shy of the CDR3 end, and the germline J gene is used to complete it. This chain uses TRBV5-1 with TRBJ2-2, with 7 bases that match TRBD1. Germline CDR1 reads SGHRS; CDR2 reads YFSETQ. The CDR3 runs to 16 residues. The DNA read from the CDR3 is TGCGCCAGCAGCTTGGCTCTGGGACAGAGGAATGAAAAG. It specifies CASSLALGQRNEK. The complete CDR3 reads CASSLALGQRNEKLFF.

This clone is deemed medium-sized by its frequency. The CDR3 end is not reached by the read, which stops 3 residues before it; the germline J gene fills it in. The V call is TRBV7-2, the J call TRBJ1-6; possibly TRBD1 for D (5 bases). V was trimmed by 2 bases and J by 10 bases, leaving 15 bases between them. The CDR3 is 15 amino acids. Germline V lookup: CDR1 SGHTA, CDR2 FQGNSA. CDR3 protein: CASSLLQASQSPLHF. CDR3 bases read: TGTGCCAGCAGCTTATTACAGGCCTCCCAATCACCC.

With regard to this clone: The sequenced fragment ends 3 residues before the CDR3 boundary, so the rest is inferred from the germline J gene. J is TRBJ2-2 and V is TRBV6-2 or TRBV6-3, with a tentative D call TRBD1 (7 bases). The germline CDR1 and CDR2 sequences are MNHEY and SVGEGT. CDR3 length: 16 residues. The CDR3 sequence is CASSYGGGRRANVLFF. The CDR3 DNA, read in part, is TGTGCCAGCAGTTACGGAGGGGGCCGTCGGGCCAACGTG.

For this clone: The sequenced fragment ends 3 residues before the CDR3 boundary, so the rest is inferred from the germline J gene. This sequence joins TRBV18 and TRBJ2-3; 7 bases map to TRBD1. Per germline, CDR1 KGHSH and CDR2 LQKENI. This CDR3 spans 15 amino acids. CDR3 region: CASSQADRVNQPQYF. Partial CDR3 DNA: TGTGCCAGCTCACAAGCTGACAGGGTCAATCAGCCG.

Regarding this clone: With the read ending 3 residues before the CDR3 end, the germline J gene is used to fill in that end. The rearrangement joins TRBV10-3 to TRBJ1-2; TRBD1 matches 7 bases. The V segment lost 6 bases and the J segment 2 bases; nucleotides outside the gene matches: 6. Germline assignment: CDR1 ENHRY and CDR2 SYGVKD. CDR3 length: 14 amino acids. The DNA read from the CDR3 is TGTGCCATCAGGCCCCAGGGACAGAACTATGGC. This sequence encodes CAIRPQGQNYG. The CDR3 in full is CAIRPQGQNYGYTF.

On this clone: The read is 3 residues too short to cover the CDR3 end, so that end is filled in from the germline J gene. The rearrangement joins TRBV7-3 to TRBJ2-3, with D uncertain. The CDR3 consists of 13 residues. Germline V CDR1 and CDR2: SGHTA, FQGTGA. Trimming pared 5 bases from V and 3 bases from J, leaving 9 bases between. The DNA read from the CDR3 is TGTGCCAGCAGCCCGGCTAGAACAGATACG. Protein: CASSPARTDT. Given in full, the CDR3 is CASSPARTDTQYF.

Concerning this clone: The sequenced fragment ends 3 residues before the CDR3 boundary, so the rest is inferred from the germline J gene. V is TRBV2 and J is TRBJ1-2, with D unclear. Germline CDR1 SNHLY, CDR2 FYNNEI. CDR3 length: 14 residues. Incomplete CDR3 DNA: TGTGCCAGCAGACTAGCGGGGTCCTACAATGAC. Protein: CASRLAGSYND. The full CDR3 is CASRLAGSYNDYTF.

As concerns this clone: The read ends 3 residues shy of where the CDR3 ends; the end is completed using the germline J gene. The chain couples TRBV15 to TRBJ2-2; 9 bases fit TRBD2. Looked up from germline, CDR1 is LNHNV and CDR2 is YYDKDF (reference sequence). With V trimmed by 1 base and J by 10 bases, 16 bases remained unmatched. The length of the CDR3 is 18 residues. Incomplete CDR3 DNA: TGTGCCACCAGCAGAGTGGGTTCTTGGGCGGGGGGGCCCCCGGAG. This translates into CATSRVGSWAGGPPE. The CDR3 reads in full as CATSRVGSWAGGPPELFF.

Notes on this clone: Read coverage stops 3 residues before the CDR3 terminus; the germline J gene supplies the remainder. The rearrangement uses TRBV13 and TRBJ2-1; 10 bases are a match to TRBD2. Germline V gives CDR1 PRHDT, CDR2 FYEKMQ (reference sequence). This CDR3 is 13 amino acids long. The junction had 2 bases not matched to a gene; V was cut back by 3 bases and J by 9 bases. CDR3 bases read: TGTGCCAGCAGCTTTGTAGCGGGGGGTGAG. It specifies CASSFVAGGE. The CDR3, in full, reads CASSFVAGGEQFF.